A selection of T cell receptor beta chains follows, all from one sample in a study of neurological immune-mediated disorders. TCRdb re-analysed the 5' RACE reads in MiXCR, keeping a single row per CDR3 protein. Among around 50,000 distinct CDR3 sequences listed, 16% were seen once. Sample: PBMCs. Every receptor here comes from a man between 60 and 70 years old in good health. CDR3s include the opening cysteine and the closing phenylalanine or tryptophan. A D gene is named only where the DNA matches it firmly. Size is stated for part of the rows, as once, few or many counts, or as a class when the clone is expanded.

D	V	J	size	CDR3	DNA
TRBD2	TRBV5-6	TRBJ2-3	many	CASTRRGGSSADTQYF	TGTGCCAGCACCCGGCGCGGCGGGAGTAGTGCAGATACGCAGTATTTT
NA	TRBV7-6	TRBJ1-1	NA	CASSSLTGRRIEAFF	TGTGCCAGCAGCTCCCTGACAGGACGTCGCATTGAAGCTTTCTTT
TRBD1	TRBV6-1	TRBJ2-7	NA	CASTRERDRIYEQYF	TGTGCCAGCACCCGGGAACGGGACAGGATCTACGAGCAGTACTTC
TRBD2	TRBV7-6	TRBJ2-1	many	CASSSRLRGLAANEQFF	TGTGCCAGCAGCTCCCGACTGCGGGGACTAGCGGCCAATGAGCAGTTCTTC
TRBD2	TRBV9	TRBJ2-1	many	CASSGGPSGSLRNEQFF	TGTGCCAGCAGCGGGGGACCTAGCGGGAGTCTCCGTAATGAGCAGTTCTTC
NA	TRBV4-3	TRBJ2-7	many	CASSQVLTSSYEQYF	TGCGCCAGCAGCCAAGTGTTAACTAGCAGCTACGAGCAGTACTTC
TRBD1	TRBV27	TRBJ2-7	many	CASSLRGRTGGYEQYF	TGTGCCAGCAGTTTAAGGGGCCGGACAGGAGGCTACGAGCAGTACTTC
NA	TRBV30	TRBJ2-1	many	CAWSAPGGPNEQFF	TGTGCCTGGAGTGCCCCCGGGGGACCCAATGAGCAGTTCTTC
NA	TRBV5-1	TRBJ2-5	NA	CASRLSEETQYF	TGCGCCAGCAGATTGTCGGAAGAGACCCAGTACTTC
NA	TRBV2	TRBJ2-5	many	CASRERGKTQYF	TGTGCCAGCAGAGAAAGGGGCAAGACCCAGTACTTC
TRBD1	TRBV5-5	TRBJ2-2	many	CASSSQDRVLSGELFF	TGTGCCAGCAGCTCCCAGGACAGGGTACTGTCCGGGGAGCTGTTTTTT
NA	TRBV20-1	TRBJ1-3	many	CSASISGNTIYF	TGCAGTGCTAGTATCTCTGGAAACACCATATATTTT
NA	TRBV29-1	TRBJ2-5	many	CSVEGSGETQYF	TGCAGCGTTGAGGGTAGCGGAGAGACCCAGTACTTC
NA	TRBV12-3/TRBV12-4	TRBJ1-1	many	CASSFHSTEAFF	TGTGCCAGCAGTTTTCACTCCACTGAAGCTTTCTTT
NA	TRBV4-2	TRBJ2-3	NA	CASSRQKQGGTDTQYF	TGTGCCAGCAGCCGTCAAAAGCAGGGAGGTACAGATACGCAGTATTTT
TRBD2	TRBV29-1	TRBJ2-3	many	CSGGLAGGPLGTDTQYF	TGCAGCGGGGGACTAGCGGGAGGGCCGCTAGGCACAGATACGCAGTATTTT
NA	TRBV7-9	TRBJ2-4	NA	CASSLFSGEFAKNIQYF	TGTGCCAGCAGCTTATTTTCTGGGGAATTTGCCAAAAACATTCAGTACTTC
TRBD2	TRBV12-3/TRBV12-4	TRBJ2-2	many	CASSQRLASMGELFF	TGTGCCAGCAGCCAACGACTAGCTAGCATGGGGGAGCTGTTTTTT
TRBD2	TRBV20-1	TRBJ2-1	NA	CSARMTSGSDEQFF	TGCAGTGCTAGAATGACTAGCGGGAGCGATGAGCAGTTCTTC
TRBD2	TRBV20-1	TRBJ2-1	many	CSAEKPSGAYNEQFF	TGCAGTGCTGAAAAGCCTAGCGGCGCCTACAATGAGCAGTTCTTC
TRBD1	TRBV18	TRBJ2-7	many	CASSPRGNSYEQYF	TGTGCCAGCTCCCCCAGGGGGAACTCCTACGAGCAGTACTTC
TRBD1	TRBV3-1	TRBJ1-5	many	CASSLSTGGGQPQHF	TGTGCCAGCAGCCTCTCGACAGGGGGCGGGCAGCCCCAGCATTTT
NA	TRBV9	TRBJ1-5	many	CASSDGQPNQPQHF	TGTGCCAGCAGCGACGGACAACCCAATCAGCCCCAGCATTTT
NA	TRBV29-1	TRBJ2-5	many	CSAPGGLTETQYF	TGCAGCGCTCCGGGTGGCCTTACGGAGACCCAGTACTTC
NA	TRBV7-9	TRBJ2-7	many	CASSSRVSHEQYF	TGTGCCAGCAGCTCGAGGGTTTCCCACGAGCAGTACTTC
NA	TRBV28	TRBJ1-2	NA	CASKGQGKGGYGYTF	TGTGCCAGCAAGGGGCAGGGAAAGGGAGGATATGGCTACACCTTC
NA	TRBV4-1	TRBJ2-5	few	CASSQDPGETQYF	TGCGCCAGCAGCCAAGATCCAGGGGAGACCCAGTACTTC
NA	TRBV7-9	TRBJ2-1	many	CASSSPGSTEQFF	TGTGCCAGCAGCTCCCCCGGGTCTACCGAGCAGTTCTTC
NA	TRBV4-2	TRBJ1-2	few	CASSQFVAQGGYGYTF	TGTGCCAGCAGCCAATTCGTCGCCCAGGGCGGGTATGGCTACACCTTC
NA	TRBV7-2	TRBJ2-4	NA	CAISPGVSRKDIQYF	TGTGCTATCAGCCCGGGGGTCTCCCGAAAGGACATTCAGTACTTC
TRBD2	TRBV7-8	TRBJ2-7	many	CASSLAGRYYEQYF	TGTGCCAGCAGCCTAGCGGGGCGCTACTACGAGCAGTACTTC
NA	TRBV6-6	TRBJ1-5	many	CASNEARVSQPQHF	TGTGCCAGCAATGAGGCACGCGTAAGTCAGCCCCAGCATTTT
TRBD2	TRBV29-1	TRBJ2-1	many	CSAHSSGSSYNEQFF	TGCAGCGCCCACTCTAGCGGCAGCTCCTACAATGAGCAGTTCTTC